This TCR beta chain was captured by sequencing in a study of T cell changes during pregnancy in multiple sclerosis. Here immunoSEQ multiplex PCR was the method, and the copy in TCRdb shows in-frame clones only, minus some. Among tens of thousands of clones listed, around 89% were seen once. V lost 0 bases and J lost 5, with 12 bases in between. The CDR3 sequence is 15 residues long. From germline, CDR1 is SGDLS and CDR2 YYNGEE. The TCR sequence derives from a female donor with multiple sclerosis, enrolled in a pregnancy study. The chain couples TRBV9 to TRBJ1-3, with D possibly TRBD1 on 5 matching bases. The sequenced sample was CD4+ T cells from peripheral blood mononuclear cells, obtained in the first trimester of pregnancy. For the CDR3, the DNA is TGTGCCAGCAGCGTAGAGCCAGGGAAAAGAAACACCATATATTTT. This codes for CASSVEPGKRNTIYF. The variable domain in full, with the rest retrieved from reference TRBV9 and TRBJ1-3, is DSGVTQTPKHLITATGQRVTLRCSPRSGDLSVYWYQQSLDQGLQFLIQYYNGEERAKGNILERFSAQQFPDLHSELNLSSLELGDSALYFCASSVEPGKRNTIYFGEGSWLTVV.